This T cell receptor (beta chain) is drawn from a study of shared clonotypes between healthy human individuals. General study points: The low donor count limited represented genetic and exposure-history diversity.

This table comes from immunoSEQ multiplex PCR, and its TCRdb copy is limited to in-frame clones, with some not included. This table holds 2.3 million or so clones, 93% found once. Of note for this clone: Its specificity is unknown.

V lost 2 bases and J lost 1, with 11 bases in between. The length of the CDR3 is 15 residues. CDR1 is MNHEY, CDR2 SVGAGI, per germline. This TCR came from a man between 18 and 29 years old in good health. Some clones in this sample may be carry-over from other donors' samples. Sequenced sample: naive CD4+ T cells from PBMCs. The sample's subset: CD45RA+ positively selected. The chain links TRBV6-5 to TRBJ2-5; no clear D gene. The CDR3 region is CASSYLTAFQETQYF. The CDR3 DNA sequence: TGTGCCAGCAGTTACCTAACAGCCTTCCAAGAGACCCAGTACTTC.